This note documents a single T cell receptor (beta chain) sequence. As yet, its antigen is unknown. Germline V CDR1 and CDR2: MNHNS, SASEGT. With V trimmed by 3 bases and J by 7 bases, 12 bases remained unmatched. This CDR3 has 16 amino acids. The method was immunoSEQ multiplex PCR; TCRdb's version includes in-frame clones alone and lacks a portion of them. Here the sample spans over 60,000 clones, 71% being singletons. The data belong to a study of PD-1 blockade in classical Hodgkin lymphoma. Notes on the study in general: What drove the repertoire differences, possibly disease activity or prior therapy, has not been defined. In newly diagnosed patients, baseline TCR diversity was reportedly below that of healthy donors. Patients who responded completely had about the same baseline diversity as newly diagnosed patients.

Every patient experienced relapse after autologous stem cell transplantation, and brentuximab vedotin exposure varied. Sequencing was performed on peripheral blood mononuclear cells (PBMCs), taken before the second cycle of nivolumab. The TCR comes from a human donor with classical Hodgkin lymphoma. This chain uses TRBV6-1 with TRBJ2-5; TRBD1 agrees at 9 bases. The DNA for the CDR3 is TGTGCCAGCAGTGAGACCGGGACAGGGTCCTTCGGGACCCAGTACTTC. It codes for CASSETGTGSFGTQYF.